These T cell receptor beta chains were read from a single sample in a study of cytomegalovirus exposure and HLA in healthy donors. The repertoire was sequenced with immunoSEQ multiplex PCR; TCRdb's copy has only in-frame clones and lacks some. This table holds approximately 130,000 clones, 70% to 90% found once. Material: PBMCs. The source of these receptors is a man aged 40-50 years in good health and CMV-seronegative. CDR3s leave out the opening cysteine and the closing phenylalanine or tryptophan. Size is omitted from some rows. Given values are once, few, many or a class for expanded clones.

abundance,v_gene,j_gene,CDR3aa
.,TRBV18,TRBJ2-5,ASSPTSGGNTWTQY
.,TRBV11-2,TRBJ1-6,ASSLRGGYNSPLH
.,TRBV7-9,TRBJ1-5,ASSLGAGAPNQPQH
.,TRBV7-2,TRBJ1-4,ASSLVGQTHEKLF
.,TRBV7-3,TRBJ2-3,ASSSRLAGTDTQY
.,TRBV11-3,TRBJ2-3,ASSLGTSGSGDTQY
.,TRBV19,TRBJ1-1,ASSNDRNTEAF
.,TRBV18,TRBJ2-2,ASSPPQGRDGELF
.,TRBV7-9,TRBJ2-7,ASSPIAGGSSYEQY
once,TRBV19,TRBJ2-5,ASKDRVWGETQY
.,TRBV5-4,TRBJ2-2,ASSPGLAGVEDTGELF
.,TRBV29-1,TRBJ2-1,SVEAGQGDEQF
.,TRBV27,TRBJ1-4,ASSSGDRFGEKLF
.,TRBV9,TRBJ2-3,ASSPISGGLMNTQY
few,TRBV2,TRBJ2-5,ASCRTATQY
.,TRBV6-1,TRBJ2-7,ASRDRDRPYEQY
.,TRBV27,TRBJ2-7,ASSWGQGYEQY
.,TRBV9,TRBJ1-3,ASSLGQNSGNTIY
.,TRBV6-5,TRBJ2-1,ASSDWTSGDNEQF
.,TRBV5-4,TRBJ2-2,ASSPRGARTGELF
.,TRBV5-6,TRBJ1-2,ASSPEGPDGVDGYT
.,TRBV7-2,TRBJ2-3,ASSSDRGSTDTQY
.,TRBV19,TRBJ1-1,ASSITRNTEAF
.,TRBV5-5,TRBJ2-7,ASSLGAPGGGSSYEQY
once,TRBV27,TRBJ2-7,ASSFSDGQAPYEQY
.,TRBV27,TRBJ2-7,ASSSGKRGEQY
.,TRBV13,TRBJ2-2,ASSSGQPLSGELF
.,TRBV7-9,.,ASSFRGEGGYEQY
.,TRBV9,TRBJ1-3,ASSVGAGLSGNTIY
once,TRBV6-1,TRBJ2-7,ASSSGTGALYEQY
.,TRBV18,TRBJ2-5,ASSATETQY
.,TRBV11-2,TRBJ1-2,ASSLDRRQGFYGYT
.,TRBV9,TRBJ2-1,ASSALLSSYNEQF
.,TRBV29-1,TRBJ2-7,SVEVQSYEQY
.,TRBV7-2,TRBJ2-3,ASSPKLLAGAADTQY
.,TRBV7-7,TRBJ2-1,ASSPGTGPNNEQF
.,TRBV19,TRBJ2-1,ASSAGTDYNEQF
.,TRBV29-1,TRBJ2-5,SVEDQGPLFREQY